This entry concerns a single T cell receptor (beta chain). Its antigen is undetermined. This specimen includes other DNA sequences encoding the same CDR3. The data are from a study of beta chain features in type 1 diabetes. Regarding the study as a whole: Patients with Type 1 diabetes showed moderately but significantly shorter TCRB CDR3s in all four CD4+ subsets.

Expressed TCRB transcripts were sequenced because the entire RNA isolate underwent reverse transcription. Naive, central memory and regulatory T cell samples averaged about 3.57 million immunoSEQ reads each. Assay used: immunoSEQ multiplex PCR; TCRdb lists only in-frame clones, some missing. The sample includes under 250,000 clones, about 14% seen only once; the top ten take roughly 0.02%. In total, each donor contributed a single heparinised blood draw that averaged about 110 mL. Researchers reported sorting CD4+ naive, central memory, regulatory and stem cell-like memory cells via CD45RO/CCR7/CD25/CD127/CD95/CD27. Purity above 95% was achieved in all sorted populations. The sequence derives from a man under 40 with type 1 diabetes. The specimen was naive CD4+ T cells from blood.

The CDR3 sequence is CASSPPPGRETQYF. The DNA for the CDR3 is TGTGCCAGCTCACCACCTCCAGGGCGGGAGACCCAGTACTTC. The chain links TRBV18 to TRBJ2-5, with D possibly matching TRBD1 (5 bases). This CDR3 comprises 14 residues. Per the germline V gene, CDR1 is KGHSH and CDR2 is LQKENI. The V end was cut by 0 bases, the J end by 5 bases, with 10 bases between.